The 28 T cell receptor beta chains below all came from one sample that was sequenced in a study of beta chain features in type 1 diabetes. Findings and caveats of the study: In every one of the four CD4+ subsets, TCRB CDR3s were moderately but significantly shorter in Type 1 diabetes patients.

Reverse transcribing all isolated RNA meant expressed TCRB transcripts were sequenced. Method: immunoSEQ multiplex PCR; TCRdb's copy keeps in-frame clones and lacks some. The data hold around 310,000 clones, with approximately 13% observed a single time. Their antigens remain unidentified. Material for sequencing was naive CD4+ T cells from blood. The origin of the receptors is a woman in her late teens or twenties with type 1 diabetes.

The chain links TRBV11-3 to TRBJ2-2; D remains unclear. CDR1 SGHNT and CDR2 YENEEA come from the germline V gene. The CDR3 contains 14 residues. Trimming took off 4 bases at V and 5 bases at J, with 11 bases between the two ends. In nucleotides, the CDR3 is TGTGCCAGCAGCTCATACCCGGTAACCGGGGAGCTGTTTTTT. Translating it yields CASSSYPVTGELFF.

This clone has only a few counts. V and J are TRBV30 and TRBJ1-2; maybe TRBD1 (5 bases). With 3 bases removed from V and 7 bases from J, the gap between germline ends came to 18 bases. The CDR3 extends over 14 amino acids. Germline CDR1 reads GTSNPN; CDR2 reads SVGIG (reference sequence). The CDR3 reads CAWRRGGKTGGYTF. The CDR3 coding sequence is TGTGCCTGGAGACGGGGGGGGAAGACGGGTGGCTACACCTTC.

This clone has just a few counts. CDR3 in DNA: TGTGCCAGCAGTCCGGGACACGGTCCCGGCGTTGAGCAGTTCTTC. Translated, it gives CASSPGHGPGVEQFF. This chain links TRBV6-6 with TRBJ2-1; TRBD1 is a possible D gene (6 bases). V was pared by 5 bases and J by 9 bases, with 20 bases between. This CDR3 is built from 15 residues. CDR1 and CDR2 from the germline V gene are MNHNY and SVGAGI (reference sequence).

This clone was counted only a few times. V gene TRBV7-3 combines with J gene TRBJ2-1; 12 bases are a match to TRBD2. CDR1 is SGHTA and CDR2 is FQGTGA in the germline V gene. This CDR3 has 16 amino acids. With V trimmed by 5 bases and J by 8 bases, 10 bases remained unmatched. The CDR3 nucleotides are TGTGCCAGCAGCCCCCTGACTAGCGGGAGTTTGCATGAGCAGTTCTTC. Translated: CASSPLTSGSLHEQFF.

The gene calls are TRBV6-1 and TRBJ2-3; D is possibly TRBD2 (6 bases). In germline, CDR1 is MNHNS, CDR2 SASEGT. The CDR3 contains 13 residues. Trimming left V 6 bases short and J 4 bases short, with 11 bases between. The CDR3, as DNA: TGTGCCAGCAGCCAAGGAGGGTCAGATACGCAGTATTTT. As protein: CASSQGGSDTQYF.

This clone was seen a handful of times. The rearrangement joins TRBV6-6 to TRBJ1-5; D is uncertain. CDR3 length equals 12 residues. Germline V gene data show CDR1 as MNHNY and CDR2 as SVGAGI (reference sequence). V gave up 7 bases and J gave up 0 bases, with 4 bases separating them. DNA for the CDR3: TGTGCCAGCACGAGTAGCAATCAGCCCCAGCATTTT. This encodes CASTSSNQPQHF.

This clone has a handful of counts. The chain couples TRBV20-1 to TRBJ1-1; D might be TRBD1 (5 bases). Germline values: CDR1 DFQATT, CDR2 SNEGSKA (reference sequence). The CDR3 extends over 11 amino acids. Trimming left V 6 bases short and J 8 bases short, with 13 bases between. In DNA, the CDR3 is TGCAGTGCCCGGTGGGGGGTAGAAGCTTTCTTT. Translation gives CSARWGVEAFF.

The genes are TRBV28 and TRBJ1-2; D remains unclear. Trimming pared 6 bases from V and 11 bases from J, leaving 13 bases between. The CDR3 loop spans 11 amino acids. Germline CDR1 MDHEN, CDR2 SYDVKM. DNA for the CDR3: TGTGCCAGCAGCGGTGATATTCGATACACCTTC. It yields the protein CASSGDIRYTF.

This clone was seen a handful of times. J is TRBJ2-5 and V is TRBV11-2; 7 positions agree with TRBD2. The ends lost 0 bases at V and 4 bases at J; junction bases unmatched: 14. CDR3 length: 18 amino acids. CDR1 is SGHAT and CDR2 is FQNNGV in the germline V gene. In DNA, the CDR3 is TGTGCCAGCAGCTTAGATGGGGAAGCGGGGACGCTTGGAGAGACCCAGTACTTC. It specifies CASSLDGEAGTLGETQYF.

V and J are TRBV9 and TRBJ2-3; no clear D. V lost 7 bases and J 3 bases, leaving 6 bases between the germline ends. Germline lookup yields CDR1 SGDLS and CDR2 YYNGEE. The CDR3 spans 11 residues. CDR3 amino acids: CASGATDTQYF. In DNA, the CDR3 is TGTGCCAGCGGAGCGACAGATACGCAGTATTTT.

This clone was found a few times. Written as DNA, the CDR3 is TGTGCCAGCAGCTGGGGCCGGGGAGGCGGCTACACCTTC. Encoded protein: CASSWGRGGGYTF. The chain links TRBV5-4 to TRBJ1-2, with D tentatively TRBD1 (5 bases). This CDR3 has 13 residues. Germline values: CDR1 SGHNT, CDR2 YYREEE (reference sequence). V lost 3 bases, J lost 8 bases, and 14 bases lay in between.

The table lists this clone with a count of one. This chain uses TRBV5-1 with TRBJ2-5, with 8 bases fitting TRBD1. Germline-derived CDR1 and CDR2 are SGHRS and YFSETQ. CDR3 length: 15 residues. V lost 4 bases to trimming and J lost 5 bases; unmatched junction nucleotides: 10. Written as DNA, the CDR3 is TGCGCCAGCAGCCCGGACAGGGCGAGGCAGGAGACCCAGTACTTC. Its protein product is CASSPDRARQETQYF.

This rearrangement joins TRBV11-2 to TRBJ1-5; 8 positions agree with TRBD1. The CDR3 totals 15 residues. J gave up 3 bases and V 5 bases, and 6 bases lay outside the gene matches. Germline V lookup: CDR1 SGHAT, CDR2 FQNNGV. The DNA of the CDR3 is TGTGCCAGCAGCGTCCGACAGGGGTTCAATCAGCCCCAGCATTTT. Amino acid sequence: CASSVRQGFNQPQHF.

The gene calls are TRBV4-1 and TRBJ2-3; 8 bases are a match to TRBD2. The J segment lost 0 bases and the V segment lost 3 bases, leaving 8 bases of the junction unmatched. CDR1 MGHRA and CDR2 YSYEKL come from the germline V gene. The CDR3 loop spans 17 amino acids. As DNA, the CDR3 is TGCGCCAGCAGCCAGGCCTCAGCGGGAGTGAGCACAGATACGCAGTATTTT. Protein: CASSQASAGVSTDTQYF.

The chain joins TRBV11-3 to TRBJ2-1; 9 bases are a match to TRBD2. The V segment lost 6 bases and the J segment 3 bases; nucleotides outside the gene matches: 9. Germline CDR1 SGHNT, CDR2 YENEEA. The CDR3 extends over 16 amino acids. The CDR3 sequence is CASSRGGTSFYNEQFF. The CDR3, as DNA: TGTGCCAGCAGTCGGGGGGGGACTAGCTTCTACAATGAGCAGTTCTTC.

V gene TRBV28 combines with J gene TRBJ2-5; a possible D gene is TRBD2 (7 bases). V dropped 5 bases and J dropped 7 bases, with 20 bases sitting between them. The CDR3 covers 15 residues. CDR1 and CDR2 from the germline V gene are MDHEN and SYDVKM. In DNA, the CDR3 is TGTGCCAGCAGTCCCATGGGGGGGCGGCGGGGGACCCAGTACTTC. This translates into CASSPMGGRRGTQYF.

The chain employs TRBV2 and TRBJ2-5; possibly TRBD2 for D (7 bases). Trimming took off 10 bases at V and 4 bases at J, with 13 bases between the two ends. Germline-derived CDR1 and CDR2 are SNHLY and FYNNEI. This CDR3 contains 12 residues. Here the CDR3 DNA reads TGTGCCAACAGGGAGGGTTCAGAGACCCAGTACTTC. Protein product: CANREGSETQYF.

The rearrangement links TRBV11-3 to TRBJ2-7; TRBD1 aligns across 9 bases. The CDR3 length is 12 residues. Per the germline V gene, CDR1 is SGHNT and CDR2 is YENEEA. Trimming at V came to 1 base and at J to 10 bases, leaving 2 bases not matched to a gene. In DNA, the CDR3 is TGTGCCAGCAGCTTAGGGACAGGGGCCCAGTACGTC. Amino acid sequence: CASSLGTGAQYV.

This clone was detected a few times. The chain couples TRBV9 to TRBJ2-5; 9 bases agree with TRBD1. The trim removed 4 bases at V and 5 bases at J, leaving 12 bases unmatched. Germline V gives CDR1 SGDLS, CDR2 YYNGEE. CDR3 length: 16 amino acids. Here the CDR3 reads CASSPRTGEGWETQYF. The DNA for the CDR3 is TGTGCCAGCAGCCCAAGGACAGGGGAAGGATGGGAGACCCAGTACTTC.

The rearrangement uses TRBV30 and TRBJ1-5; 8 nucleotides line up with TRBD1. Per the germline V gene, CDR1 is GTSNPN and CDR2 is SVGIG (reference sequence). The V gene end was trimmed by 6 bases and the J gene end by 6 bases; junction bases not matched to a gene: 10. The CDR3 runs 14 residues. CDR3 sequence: CACNDRGRGQPQHF. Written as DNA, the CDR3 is TGTGCCTGCAATGACAGGGGACGAGGTCAGCCCCAGCATTTT.

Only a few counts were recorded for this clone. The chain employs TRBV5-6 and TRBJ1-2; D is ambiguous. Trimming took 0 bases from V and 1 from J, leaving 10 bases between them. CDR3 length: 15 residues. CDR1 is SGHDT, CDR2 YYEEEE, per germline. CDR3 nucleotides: TGTGCCAGCAGCTTGGAGTTCAGGCATAACTATGGCTACACCTTC. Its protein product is CASSLEFRHNYGYTF.

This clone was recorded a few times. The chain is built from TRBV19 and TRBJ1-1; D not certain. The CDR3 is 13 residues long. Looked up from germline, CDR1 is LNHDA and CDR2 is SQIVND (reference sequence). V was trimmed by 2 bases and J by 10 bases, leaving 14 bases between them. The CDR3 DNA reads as TGTGCCAGTAGTATACGAGGTCCTCTAGCAGCTTTCTTT. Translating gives CASSIRGPLAAFF.

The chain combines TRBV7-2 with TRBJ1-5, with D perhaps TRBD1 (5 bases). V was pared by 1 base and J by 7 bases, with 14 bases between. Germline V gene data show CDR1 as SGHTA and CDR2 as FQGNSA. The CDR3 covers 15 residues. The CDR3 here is CASSLGQGGQQPQHF. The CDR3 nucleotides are TGTGCCAGCAGCTTAGGCCAGGGAGGCCAACAGCCCCAGCATTTT.

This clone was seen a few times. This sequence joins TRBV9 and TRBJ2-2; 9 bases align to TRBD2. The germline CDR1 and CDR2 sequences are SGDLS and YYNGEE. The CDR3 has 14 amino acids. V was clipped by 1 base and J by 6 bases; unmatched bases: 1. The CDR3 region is CASSVRTSAGELFF. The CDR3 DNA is TGTGCCAGCAGCGTAAGGACTAGCGCCGGGGAGCTGTTTTTT.

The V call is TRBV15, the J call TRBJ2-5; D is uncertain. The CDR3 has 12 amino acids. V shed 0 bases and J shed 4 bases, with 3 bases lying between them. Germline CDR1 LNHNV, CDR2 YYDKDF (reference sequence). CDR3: CATSRDGETQYF. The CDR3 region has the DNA TGTGCCACCAGCAGAGACGGAGAGACCCAGTACTTC. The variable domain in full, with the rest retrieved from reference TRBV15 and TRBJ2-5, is DAMVIQNPRYQVTQFGKPVTLSCSQTLNHNVMYWYQQKSSQAPKLLFHYYDKDFNNEADTPDNFQSRRPNTSFCFLDIRSPGLGDTAMYLCATSRDGETQYFGPGTRLLVL.

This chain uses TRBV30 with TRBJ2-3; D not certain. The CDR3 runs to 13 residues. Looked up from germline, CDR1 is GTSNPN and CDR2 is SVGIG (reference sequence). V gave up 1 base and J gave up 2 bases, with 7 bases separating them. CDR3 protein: CAWSGVLTDTQYF. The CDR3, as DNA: TGTGCCTGGAGTGGAGTACTCACAGATACGCAGTATTTT. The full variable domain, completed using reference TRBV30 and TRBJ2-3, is SQTIHQWPATLVQPVGSPLSLECTVEGTSNPNLYWYRQAAGRGLQLLFYSVGIGQISSEVPQNLSASRPQDRQFILSSKKLLLSDSGFYLCAWSGVLTDTQYFGPGTRLTVL.

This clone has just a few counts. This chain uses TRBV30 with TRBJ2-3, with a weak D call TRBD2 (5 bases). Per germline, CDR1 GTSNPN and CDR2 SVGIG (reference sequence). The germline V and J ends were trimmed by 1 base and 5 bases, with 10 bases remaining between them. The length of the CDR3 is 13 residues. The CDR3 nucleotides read TGTGCCTGGAGTGCGGGGATTAAAGATACGCAGTATTTT. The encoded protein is CAWSAGIKDTQYF.

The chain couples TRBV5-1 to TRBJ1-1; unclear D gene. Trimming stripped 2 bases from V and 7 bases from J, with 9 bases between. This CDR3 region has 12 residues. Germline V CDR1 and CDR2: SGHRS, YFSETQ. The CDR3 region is CASSLSGDEAFF. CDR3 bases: TGCGCCAGCAGCTTATCCGGAGATGAAGCTTTCTTT.